This passage covers 21 T cell receptor beta chains from one sample sequenced in a study of cytomegalovirus exposure and HLA in healthy donors. Some clones are missing from TCRdb's copy, which holds only in-frame ones; the method was immunoSEQ multiplex PCR. The sample records about 160,000 clones, roughly 96% being singletons. The sequencing input was PBMCs. The receptors here all came from a woman younger than 35 in good health and CMV-seronegative.

The V and J genes are TRBV4-2 and TRBJ2-2; 8 bases match TRBD2. This CDR3 is built from 18 residues. Germline lookup yields CDR1 LGHNA and CDR2 YNFKEQ. V gave up 0 bases and J gave up 4 bases; unmatched junction bases: 10. The CDR3 nucleotides are TGTGCCAGCAGCCAAGATCTCTACGGGGGGGCCGCCACCGGGGAGCTGTTTTTT. This sequence encodes CASSQDLYGGAATGELFF.

The chain combines TRBV6-5 with TRBJ1-6; D may be TRBD1 (6 bases). CDR1 MNHEY and CDR2 SVGAGI come from the germline V gene. Trimming took 3 bases from V and 7 from J, leaving 16 bases between them. The CDR3 runs to 16 residues. The CDR3 DNA reads TGTGCCAGCAGTTATGCTGGGGGGGGCGTAAATTCACCCCTCCACTTT. Translation gives CASSYAGGGVNSPLHF.

The DNA for the CDR3 is TGTGCCAGCAGCTTAGGCTGGAGCCAAGAGACCCAGTACTTC. This gives the protein CASSLGWSQETQYF. V gene TRBV7-2 combines with J gene TRBJ2-5; D uncertain. The ends were cut back, 1 base at V and 1 base at J, with 7 bases in the middle. Per germline, CDR1 SGHTA and CDR2 FQGNSA. The CDR3 length is 14 residues.

This chain joins TRBV2 and TRBJ1-6; no clear D gene. CDR1 SNHLY and CDR2 FYNNEI come from the germline V gene. The CDR3 is 14 residues long. The V end lost 8 bases, the J end lost 5 bases, and 13 bases lay between the germline ends. CDR3: CASLGSWDNSPLHF. The CDR3 DNA is TGTGCCAGCCTCGGGTCGTGGGATAATTCACCCCTCCACTTT.

The CDR3, as DNA: TGTGCCAGCAGCGTAGCGACAGGTGTAGGCGAAAAACTGTTTTTT. This translates into CASSVATGVGEKLFF. The J gene is TRBJ1-4, the V gene TRBV9; D may be TRBD1 (6 bases). Germline V CDR1 and CDR2: SGDLS, YYNGEE. With 0 bases removed from V and 8 bases from J, the gap between germline ends came to 14 bases. The CDR3 runs 15 residues.

V gene TRBV7-3 combines with J gene TRBJ2-1; 12 bases map to TRBD2. The germline V gene encodes CDR1 SGHTA and CDR2 FQGTGA. CDR3 size: 16 residues. V lost 5 bases to trimming and J lost 8 bases; unmatched junction nucleotides: 10. This CDR3 reads CASSPSSGGAGDEQFF. CDR3 nucleotides: TGTGCCAGCAGCCCGTCTAGCGGGGGGGCCGGGGATGAGCAGTTCTTC.

The chain recombines TRBV9 with TRBJ1-1; perhaps TRBD1 as D (6 bases). The CDR3 spans 14 residues. Germline V gene sequence: CDR1 SGDLS, CDR2 YYNGEE. The V and J ends lost 2 bases and 0 bases respectively, with 8 bases between them. CDR3 coding DNA: TGTGCCAGCAGCGTGACAGGCCTGAACACTGAAGCTTTCTTT. The encoded protein is CASSVTGLNTEAFF.

This sequence joins TRBV19 and TRBJ2-1; possible D gene TRBD1, 5 bases. The CDR3 covers 13 residues. Germline V gene data show CDR1 as LNHDA and CDR2 as SQIVND (reference sequence). V lost 7 bases to trimming and J lost 5 bases, with 12 bases between them. CDR3 sequence: CASTYSGNNEQFF. The CDR3 nucleotides read TGTGCCAGTACGTATTCAGGGAACAATGAGCAGTTCTTC. The full variable domain, rest sourced from reference TRBV19 and TRBJ2-1, is DGGITQSPKYLFRKEGQNVTLSCEQNLNHDAMYWYRQDPGQGLRLIYYSQIVNDFQKGDIAEGYSVSREKKESFPLTVTSAQKNPTAFYLCASTYSGNNEQFFGPGTRLTVL.

The chain employs TRBV19 and TRBJ1-6, with D possibly being TRBD1 (6 bases). This CDR3 has 14 residues. Germline CDR1 is LNHDA and CDR2 is SQIVND (reference sequence). Between the trimmed V and J ends, which lost 5 bases and 6 bases, there was a span of 11 bases. The CDR3 here is CASSPDRSNSPLHF. The CDR3 bases are TGTGCCAGTAGTCCCGACAGGAGTAATTCACCCCTCCACTTT.

The genes are TRBV4-1 and TRBJ2-7; the match to TRBD1 covers 12 bases. The germline V gene has CDR1 MGHRA and CDR2 YSYEKL. The junction had 9 bases not matched to a gene; V was cut back by 4 bases and J by 2 bases. The CDR3 extends over 17 amino acids. DNA for the CDR3: TGCGCCAGCAGCCGAGGGACAGGGGGCCCTTCCGCCTACGAGCAGTACTTC. This codes for CASSRGTGGPSAYEQYF.

V usage is TRBV5-4 and J usage is TRBJ1-2; 9 positions match TRBD1. Germline assignment: CDR1 SGHNT and CDR2 YYREEE (reference sequence). This CDR3 contains 14 residues. The V and J ends lost 3 bases and 5 bases, in that order; junction bases with no gene match: 5. This CDR3 reads CASSSTGGEYGYTF. The CDR3 DNA is TGTGCCAGCAGCTCTACAGGGGGCGAATATGGCTACACCTTC.

The chain links TRBV30 to TRBJ2-1; 8 bases are a match to TRBD2. Germline assignment: CDR1 GTSNPN and CDR2 SVGIG (reference sequence). The CDR3 has 15 amino acids. The V gene end was trimmed by 3 bases and the J gene end by 2 bases; junction bases not matched to a gene: 6. CDR3 coding DNA: TGTGCCTGGAGAGGCCTAGCGGGTACCTACAATGAGCAGTTCTTC. This gives the protein CAWRGLAGTYNEQFF.

The rearrangement joins TRBV6-5 to TRBJ1-4, with a weak D call TRBD1 (6 bases). Deletions cut 6 bases from V and 5 bases from J, with 7 bases between. The germline V gene has CDR1 MNHEY and CDR2 SVGAGI. The CDR3 sequence is 12 residues long. In nucleotides, the CDR3 is TGTGCCAGCAGGACAGGAAATGAAAAACTGTTTTTT. Amino acid sequence: CASRTGNEKLFF.

The V call is TRBV5-6, the J call TRBJ1-5, with 10 bases lining up with TRBD1. The germline gives CDR1 SGHDT, CDR2 YYEEEE. This CDR3 has 15 residues. V trimming: 2 bases; J trimming: 6 bases; junction bases outside the gene matches: 5. The CDR3 spells CASSFRQGAVQPQHF. For the CDR3, the DNA is TGTGCCAGCAGCTTTAGACAGGGGGCAGTTCAGCCCCAGCATTTT.

The chain is built from TRBV5-1 and TRBJ2-5; tentative D call: TRBD2 (6 bases). The CDR3 runs to 14 residues. The germline CDR1 and CDR2 sequences are SGHRS and YFSETQ. Deletions cut 3 bases from V and 1 base from J, with 10 bases between. DNA for the CDR3: TGCGCCAGCAGCTCCGGGGGAGTCCAAGAGACCCAGTACTTC. As protein: CASSSGGVQETQYF.

This chain joins TRBV7-8 and TRBJ2-1; 7 nucleotides agree with TRBD1. The CDR3 sequence is 14 residues long. CDR1 is SGHVS and CDR2 is FQNEAQ in the germline V gene. With V trimmed by 1 base and J by 6 bases, 3 bases remained unmatched. In nucleotides, the CDR3 is TGTGCCAGCAGCTTAGGTTCAGGGGGCAATGAGCAGTTCTTC. Translating it yields CASSLGSGGNEQFF. Using reference TRBV7-8 and TRBJ2-1 for the parts outside the CDR3, the full variable domain is GAGVSQSPRYKVAKRGQDVALRCDPISGHVSLFWYQQALGQGPEFLTYFQNEAQLDKSGLPSDRFFAERPEGSVSTLKIQRTQQEDSAVYLCASSLGSGGNEQFFGPGTRLTVL.

The chain joins TRBV5-6 to TRBJ2-7, with D tentatively TRBD1 (5 bases). With 1 base removed from V and 2 bases from J, the gap between germline ends came to 10 bases. CDR3 size: 14 residues. Per the germline V gene, CDR1 is SGHDT and CDR2 is YYEEEE. The CDR3 here is CASSLPGNTYEQYF. CDR3 DNA: TGTGCCAGCAGCTTGCCAGGGAACACCTACGAGCAGTACTTC. Complete variable domain (other parts from reference TRBV5-6 and TRBJ2-7): DAGVTQSPTHLIKTRGQQVTLRCSPKSGHDTVSWYQQALGQGPQFIFQYYEEEERQRGNFPDRFSGHQFPNYSSELNVNALLLGDSALYLCASSLPGNTYEQYFGPGTRLTVT.

This rearrangement joins TRBV5-6 to TRBJ1-2; D is uncertain. CDR1 and CDR2 (germline): SGHDT, YYEEEE. Trimming left V 2 bases short and J 4 bases short, with 9 bases between. This CDR3 comprises 13 residues. This chain's CDR3 is CASSLRPGYGYTF. The CDR3 DNA reads TGTGCCAGCAGCTTAAGGCCAGGCTATGGCTACACCTTC.

V is TRBV7-3 and J is TRBJ2-5, with D tentatively TRBD1 (6 bases). The CDR3 consists of 13 residues. Trimming stripped 2 bases from V and 5 bases from J, with 9 bases between. Germline loops: CDR1 SGHTA, CDR2 FQGTGA. CDR3: CASSLFQGETQYF. CDR3 sequence (DNA): TGTGCCAGCAGCTTATTCCAGGGGGAGACCCAGTACTTC.

The rearrangement joins TRBV5-1 to TRBJ2-5, with D possibly TRBD2 on 7 matching bases. This CDR3 has 15 residues. Germline CDR1 is SGHRS and CDR2 is YFSETQ. V lost 6 bases and J lost 4, with 19 bases in between. CDR3 nucleotide sequence: TGCGCCAGCACGCTTGAAGGGGGAGGGGTAGAGACCCAGTACTTC. This gives the protein CASTLEGGGVETQYF.

The rearrangement links TRBV2 to TRBJ1-2; perhaps TRBD1 as D (5 bases). The CDR3 is 15 amino acids. CDR1 SNHLY and CDR2 FYNNEI come from the germline V gene. V was cut by 5 bases and J by 6 bases, with 19 bases left in between. CDR3 sequence: CASSQLHGGVDGYTF. The CDR3 DNA is TGTGCCAGCAGTCAGTTACACGGAGGGGTGGATGGCTACACCTTC. Based on the CDR3 plus reference TRBV2 and TRBJ1-2, the full variable domain is EPEVTQTPSHQVTQMGQEVILRCVPISNHLYFYWYRQILGQKVEFLVSFYNNEISEKSEIFDDQFSVERPDGSNFTLKIRSTKLEDSAMYFCASSQLHGGVDGYTFGSGTRLTVV.